This T cell receptor beta chain was identified in a study of cytomegalovirus exposure and HLA in healthy donors. Primers: 60 Vbeta forward and 13 Jbeta reverse. Produced via immunoSEQ multiplex PCR; TCRdb's table is partial and in-frame only. The sample has 130,000 or so clones, approximately 89% seen once. V was clipped by 1 base and J by 4 bases, with 14 bases between them. The CDR3 is 16 residues long. Germline assignment: CDR1 SGHRS and CDR2 YFSETQ. V usage is TRBV5-1 and J usage is TRBJ2-2; a weak D match, TRBD2 (6 bases). Sequencing was performed on PBMCs. The receptor was isolated from a woman aged 25-40 years in good health and CMV-seropositive. CDR3 DNA sequence: TGCGCCAGCAGCTTGCGGGGGACCCAATCCACCGGGGAGCTGTTTTTT. Translated, it gives CASSLRGTQSTGELFF.